These 24 T cell receptor beta chains came from one sample sequenced in a study of blood T cell repertoires in COVID-19. TCRdb's copy holds only in-frame clones and misses some; the assay was immunoSEQ multiplex PCR. The table lists 250,000 to 400,000 clones, roughly 88% of them singletons. The material sequenced was peripheral blood. Every receptor here comes from a woman in her thirties with COVID-19, enrolled during active disease.

The chain recombines TRBV2 with TRBJ1-1; D perhaps matches TRBD1 (5 bases). The CDR3 runs to 14 residues. The germline CDR1 and CDR2 sequences are SNHLY and FYNNEI. V lost 7 bases, J lost 3 bases, and 15 bases lay in between. The CDR3 here is CASTLAPGDTEAFF. CDR3 coding DNA: TGTGCCAGCACCTTAGCCCCGGGGGACACTGAAGCTTTCTTT.

This clone was observed a handful of times. The CDR3 is CASSQRTSEAFF. As DNA, the CDR3 is TGTGCCAGCAGCCAAAGAACTTCTGAAGCTTTCTTT. The V gene is TRBV3-1 (or the pseudogene TRBV3-2), the J gene TRBJ1-1; no clear D gene. Germline lookup yields CDR1 LGHDT and CDR2 YNNKEL (reference sequence). CDR3 length: 12 residues. The ends were cut back, 2 bases at V and 6 bases at J, with 7 bases in the middle.

J is TRBJ2-5 and V is TRBV5-4, with 10 positions matching TRBD1. Germline CDR1 is SGHNT and CDR2 is YYREEE (reference sequence). The V and J ends lost 4 bases and 5 bases, in that order; junction bases with no gene match: 8. The CDR3 spans 15 residues. The CDR3 DNA follows: TGTGCCAGCAGCGGATCGACAGGGGGCCGGGAGACCCAGTACTTC. It translates to CASSGSTGGRETQYF.

This rearrangement joins TRBV13 to TRBJ2-7; 12 bases map to TRBD2. The CDR3 loop spans 15 amino acids. Losses at the gene ends were 5 bases for V and 1 base for J; bases not matched to a gene: 3. The germline V gene encodes CDR1 PRHDT and CDR2 FYEKMQ (reference sequence). CDR3 DNA sequence: TGTGCCAGCAGCCGTACTAGCGGGGGGTCCTACGAGCAGTACTTC. Its translation: CASSRTSGGSYEQYF.

The chain has TRBV27 and TRBJ1-5; 7 bases align to TRBD1. From germline, CDR1 is MNHEY and CDR2 SMNVEV (reference sequence). V lost 6 bases and J lost 4; bases outside the gene matches: 15. This CDR3 region has 17 residues. CDR3 in DNA: TGTGCCAGCAGCTCTCTCGGAGGGGGCGCGGGGAATCAGCCCCAGCATTTT. This encodes CASSSLGGGAGNQPQHF.

The V gene is TRBV6-5, the J gene TRBJ2-5; TRBD1 might be the D (6 bases). Germline V gives CDR1 MNHEY, CDR2 SVGAGI. The V and J ends lost 2 bases and 5 bases respectively, with 12 bases between them. The CDR3 spans 14 residues. CDR3 residues: CASSYTGFSETQYF. The CDR3 bases are TGTGCCAGCAGTTACACAGGGTTTTCGGAGACCCAGTACTTC.

The rearrangement uses TRBV11-2 and TRBJ1-1, with 9 bases that match TRBD1. This CDR3 is built from 14 residues. Germline V gene sequence: CDR1 SGHAT, CDR2 FQNNGV. The V gene end was trimmed by 5 bases and the J gene end by 5 bases; junction bases not matched to a gene: 6. The CDR3 DNA follows: TGTGCCAGCAGCCCTGGACAGGGGAGGACTGAAGCTTTCTTT. This codes for CASSPGQGRTEAFF.

J is TRBJ2-1 and V is TRBV27, with D possibly TRBD2 on 5 matching bases. V shed 2 bases and J shed 6 bases, with 8 bases lying between them. Germline lookup yields CDR1 MNHEY and CDR2 SMNVEV (reference sequence). There are 13 residues in the CDR3. The CDR3 sequence is CASSLGSLNEQFF. Written as DNA, the CDR3 is TGTGCCAGCAGTTTAGGGAGTCTCAATGAGCAGTTCTTC.

This clone was detected only a few times. The J gene is TRBJ1-1, the V gene TRBV5-1; 8 bases line up with TRBD1. Looked up from germline, CDR1 is SGHRS and CDR2 is YFSETQ. With 0 bases clipped from V and 0 bases from J, the junction kept 7 bases outside the gene matches. This CDR3 is 17 amino acids long. In nucleotides, the CDR3 is TGCGCCAGCAGCTTGGGTAGGACAGGGCTAATGAACACTGAAGCTTTCTTT. Translation gives CASSLGRTGLMNTEAFF.

The chain combines TRBV12-5 with TRBJ2-3; TRBD2 matches at 14 bases. The CDR3 runs 18 residues. From germline, CDR1 is LGHNT and CDR2 FRNRAP. V shed 7 bases, J shed 0 bases, and the junction held 9 bases outside the gene matches. CDR3 coding DNA: TGTGCTAGTGCTCGGGGACTAGCGGGGGCCGCTAGCACAGATACGCAGTATTTT. Residues: CASARGLAGAASTDTQYF.

For the CDR3, the DNA is TGTGCCAGCAGTAGAGCCGGGTGGGATCAGCCCCAGCATTTT. It codes for CASSRAGWDQPQHF. This sequence joins TRBV27 and TRBJ1-5, with D unclear. Germline V gene sequence: CDR1 MNHEY, CDR2 SMNVEV (reference sequence). Trimming took off 5 bases at V and 5 bases at J, with 13 bases between the two ends. The CDR3 has 14 residues.

The table lists this clone with a count of one. Relative to the germline gene, one junction end is altered; a read error may explain this. The chain is built from TRBV3-1 (or the pseudogene TRBV3-2) and TRBJ2-5; D may be TRBD2 (5 bases). The CDR3 extends over 11 amino acids. CDR1 is LGHDT and CDR2 is YNNKEL in the germline V gene (reference sequence). The CDR3 DNA sequence: TGTGCCAGCAGCCATTCGGGGTTCCAAGACTTC. It translates to CASSHSGFQDF.

The chain employs TRBV18 and TRBJ2-5; D gene unclear. The germline CDR1 and CDR2 sequences are KGHSH and LQKENI. Trimming took 3 bases from V and 0 from J, leaving 8 bases between them. The CDR3 sequence is 14 residues long. As DNA, the CDR3 is TGTGCCAGCTCACCTCTCACAGACCAAGAGACCCAGTACTTC. It yields the protein CASSPLTDQETQYF.

V and J are TRBV12-3 or TRBV12-4 and TRBJ1-2, with 8 bases lining up with TRBD1. CDR3 size: 13 residues. V was pared by 5 bases and J by 8 bases, with 7 bases of the junction left unmatched. CDR3 amino acids: CASSARTGSGYTF. The CDR3 region has the DNA TGTGCCAGCAGTGCGCGGACAGGGAGCGGCTACACCTTC.

This clone was observed once. This chain joins TRBV18 and TRBJ1-2; 8 nucleotides agree with TRBD1. V gave up 3 bases and J gave up 7 bases; unmatched junction bases: 10. The CDR3 is 15 amino acids. Per the germline V gene, CDR1 is KGHSH and CDR2 is LQKENI. This CDR3 reads CASSPWTGQEGGYTF. CDR3 in DNA: TGTGCCAGCTCACCGTGGACAGGGCAAGAGGGTGGCTACACCTTC.

This rearrangement joins TRBV6-2 or TRBV6-3 to TRBJ2-3; the D gene is possibly TRBD2 (6 bases). Trimming took 1 base from V and 0 from J, leaving 8 bases between them. The CDR3 has 15 residues. Germline values: CDR1 MNHEY, CDR2 SVGEGT. The CDR3 DNA is TGTGCCAGCAGTTACTGGGGGGTAAGCACAGATACGCAGTATTTT. This codes for CASSYWGVSTDTQYF.

This chain connects TRBV14 to TRBJ1-1; D remains ambiguous. CDR1 is SGHDN and CDR2 is FVKESK in the germline V gene. This CDR3 is 13 amino acids long. Deletions cut 1 base from V and 0 bases from J, with 3 bases between. CDR3: CASSQALNTEAFF. In DNA form, the CDR3 reads TGTGCCAGCAGCCAAGCGTTGAACACTGAAGCTTTCTTT.

The V and J genes are TRBV5-1 and TRBJ2-7; TRBD1 is a possible D gene (6 bases). Between the trimmed V and J ends, which lost 4 bases and 2 bases, there was a span of 13 bases. Germline CDR1 SGHRS, CDR2 YFSETQ. This CDR3 region has 14 residues. The CDR3 bases are TGCGCCAGCAGCCTCGGGGACATTACCTACGAGCAGTACTTC. Protein sequence: CASSLGDITYEQYF.

This clone is a singleton in its sample. The chain uses TRBV9 and TRBJ1-2; TRBD1 aligns across 7 bases. Germline V gene data show CDR1 as SGDLS and CDR2 as YYNGEE. CDR3 length equals 15 residues. V lost 0 bases to trimming and J lost 5 bases; unmatched junction nucleotides: 7. In DNA, the CDR3 is TGTGCCAGCAGCGTAGGACAGGGCTCGAGGTATGGCTACACCTTC. Protein sequence: CASSVGQGSRYGYTF.

The chain is built from TRBV5-1 and TRBJ1-3; D gene ambiguous. The ends were cut back, 4 bases at V and 0 bases at J, with 11 bases in the middle. This CDR3 has 15 residues. Germline assignment: CDR1 SGHRS and CDR2 YFSETQ. Written as DNA, the CDR3 is TGCGCCAGCAGCCACGGTTTCGGCTCTGGAAACACCATATATTTT. It specifies CASSHGFGSGNTIYF. The variable domain in full, completed from reference TRBV5-1 and TRBJ1-3, reads KAGVTQTPRYLIKTRGQQVTLSCSPISGHRSVSWYQQTPGQGLQFLFEYFSETQRNKGNFPGRFSGRQFSNSRSEMNVSTLELGDSALYLCASSHGFGSGNTIYFGEGSWLTVV.

The V and J genes are TRBV19 and TRBJ1-2; 8 bases line up with TRBD1. The CDR3 length is 13 residues. Unmatched junction bases numbered 6, after V lost 5 bases and J lost 7 bases. Per the germline V gene, CDR1 is LNHDA and CDR2 is SQIVND (reference sequence). This CDR3 reads CASSPWDRPGYTF. In DNA, the CDR3 is TGTGCCAGTAGTCCATGGGACAGGCCTGGCTACACCTTC.

This chain links TRBV19 with TRBJ1-5; D not resolved. This CDR3 has 14 residues. Looked up from germline, CDR1 is LNHDA and CDR2 is SQIVND (reference sequence). Trimming stripped 2 bases from V and 5 bases from J, with 10 bases between. The CDR3: CASSISQVDQPQHF. The CDR3 coding sequence is TGTGCCAGTAGTATATCGCAGGTAGATCAGCCCCAGCATTTT. The complete variable domain, with remaining parts taken from reference TRBV19 and TRBJ1-5, reads DGGITQSPKYLFRKEGQNVTLSCEQNLNHDAMYWYRQDPGQGLRLIYYSQIVNDFQKGDIAEGYSVSREKKESFPLTVTSAQKNPTAFYLCASSISQVDQPQHFGDGTRLSIL.

The rearrangement links TRBV7-9 to TRBJ2-5, with D hard to call. The V end lost 2 bases, the J end lost 5 bases, and 9 bases lay between the germline ends. The CDR3 spans 13 residues. Germline CDR1 is SEHNR and CDR2 is FQNEAQ (reference sequence). The CDR3 DNA reads as TGTGCCAGCAGCTTAAATCCGCGGGAGACCCAGTACTTC. Protein product: CASSLNPRETQYF.

This chain connects TRBV2 to TRBJ1-2; TRBD1 is a possible D gene (6 bases). CDR1 is SNHLY, CDR2 FYNNEI, per germline. The germline V and J ends were trimmed by 6 bases and 4 bases, with 15 bases remaining between them. The CDR3 loop spans 14 amino acids. The CDR3 nucleotides are TGTGCCAGCAGGCCCGGACAGAACTTCTATGGCTACACCTTC. It encodes CASRPGQNFYGYTF. The whole variable domain, filled in from reference TRBV2 and TRBJ1-2, reads EPEVTQTPSHQVTQMGQEVILRCVPISNHLYFYWYRQILGQKVEFLVSFYNNEISEKSEIFDDQFSVERPDGSNFTLKIRSTKLEDSAMYFCASRPGQNFYGYTFGSGTRLTVV.